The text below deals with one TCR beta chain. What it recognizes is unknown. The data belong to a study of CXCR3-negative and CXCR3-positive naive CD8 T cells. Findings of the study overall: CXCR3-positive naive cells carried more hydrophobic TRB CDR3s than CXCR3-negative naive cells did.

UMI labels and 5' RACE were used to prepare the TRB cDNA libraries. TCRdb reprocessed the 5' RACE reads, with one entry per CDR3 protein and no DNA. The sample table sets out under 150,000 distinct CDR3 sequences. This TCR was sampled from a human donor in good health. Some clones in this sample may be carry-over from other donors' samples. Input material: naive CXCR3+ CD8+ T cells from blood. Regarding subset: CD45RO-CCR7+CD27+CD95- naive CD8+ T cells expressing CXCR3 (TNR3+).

The CDR3 here is CSARELGEYTDTQYF. This rearrangement joins TRBV20-1 to TRBJ2-3; TCRdb picks TRBD2, but there is no DNA to check that call. This CDR3 contains 15 residues. The germline V gene has CDR1 DFQATT and CDR2 SNEGSKA (reference sequence).